Each of the 6 T cell receptor beta chains below was sequenced from the same sample in a study of cytomegalovirus exposure and HLA in healthy donors. This PCR relied on a set of 60 Vbeta primers and 13 Jbeta primers. Only in-frame clones appear in the TCRdb table, and some are missing; sequencing was by immunoSEQ multiplex PCR. The sample holds about 140,000 clones, 76% seen once. Material: PBMCs. These receptors came from a man in his forties in good health and CMV-seronegative.

The chain couples TRBV9 to TRBJ2-3; tentative D call: TRBD2 (6 bases). Trimming pared 3 bases from V and 3 bases from J, leaving 17 bases between. Germline CDR1 and CDR2: SGDLS and YYNGEE. This CDR3 region has 16 residues. The CDR3 sequence is CASSASYWGRTDTQYF. DNA for the CDR3: TGTGCCAGCAGCGCGTCCTACTGGGGGAGGACAGATACGCAGTATTTT.

The gene calls are TRBV2 and TRBJ1-4; 7 bases agree with TRBD1. The ends lost 8 bases at V and 4 bases at J; junction bases unmatched: 7. CDR3 length equals 14 residues. The germline CDR1 and CDR2 sequences are SNHLY and FYNNEI. The CDR3 coding sequence is TGTGCCAGCTTAGGGGGGACAGTTAATGAAAAACTGTTTTTT. Amino acid sequence: CASLGGTVNEKLFF.

This clone was detected once. The chain couples TRBV7-9 to TRBJ1-2; the match to TRBD1 covers 10 bases. J gave up 4 bases and V 0 bases, and 2 bases lay outside the gene matches. This CDR3 spans 15 amino acids. Germline V lookup: CDR1 SEHNR, CDR2 FQNEAQ (reference sequence). The CDR3: CASSLARDRGYGYTF. CDR3 in DNA: TGTGCCAGCAGCTTAGCCCGGGACAGGGGCTATGGCTACACCTTC.

This chain links TRBV25-1 with TRBJ2-1; D is unclear. V was trimmed by 1 base and J by 6 bases, leaving 10 bases between them. This CDR3 is built from 14 residues. Germline CDR1 is MGHDK and CDR2 is SYGVNS. Here the CDR3 DNA reads TGTGCCAGCAGTGAATCGTACCGGGTCAATGAGCAGTTCTTC. It codes for CASSESYRVNEQFF.

The chain carries TRBV18 and TRBJ1-6, with D maybe TRBD1 (6 bases). V was trimmed by 2 bases and J by 6 bases, leaving 11 bases between them. Germline values: CDR1 KGHSH, CDR2 LQKENI. This CDR3 has 15 residues. CDR3 sequence: CASSPTGQSNSPLHF. Written as DNA, the CDR3 is TGTGCCAGCTCACCAACCGGACAGAGTAATTCACCCCTCCACTTT.

The chain links TRBV6-5 to TRBJ2-2; 9 positions match TRBD1. V was pared by 6 bases and J by 4 bases, with 3 bases of the junction left unmatched. The CDR3 covers 14 residues. Germline V gives CDR1 MNHEY, CDR2 SVGAGI. The CDR3 coding sequence is TGTGCCAGCAGCGACAGGGGGACCACCGGGGAGCTGTTTTTT. This gives the protein CASSDRGTTGELFF.